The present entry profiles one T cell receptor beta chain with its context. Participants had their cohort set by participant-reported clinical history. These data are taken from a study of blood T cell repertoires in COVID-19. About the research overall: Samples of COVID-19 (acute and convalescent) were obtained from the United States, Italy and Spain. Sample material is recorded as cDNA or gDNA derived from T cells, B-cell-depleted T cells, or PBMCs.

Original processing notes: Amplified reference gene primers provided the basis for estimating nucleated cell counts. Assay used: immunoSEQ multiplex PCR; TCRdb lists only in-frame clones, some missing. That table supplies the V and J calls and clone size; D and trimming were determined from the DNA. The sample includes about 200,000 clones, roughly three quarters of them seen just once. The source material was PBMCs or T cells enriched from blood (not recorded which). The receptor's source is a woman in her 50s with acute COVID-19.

The CDR3: CASSPGVPGELFF. The CDR3 bases are TGTGCCAGCAGTCCGGGGGTCCCCGGGGAGCTGTTTTTT. The rearrangement joins TRBV7-6 to TRBJ2-2; tentative D call: TRBD2 (6 bases). Looked up from germline, CDR1 is SGHVS and CDR2 is FNYEAQ. CDR3 length equals 13 residues. With 6 bases removed from V and 6 bases from J, the gap between germline ends came to 11 bases.